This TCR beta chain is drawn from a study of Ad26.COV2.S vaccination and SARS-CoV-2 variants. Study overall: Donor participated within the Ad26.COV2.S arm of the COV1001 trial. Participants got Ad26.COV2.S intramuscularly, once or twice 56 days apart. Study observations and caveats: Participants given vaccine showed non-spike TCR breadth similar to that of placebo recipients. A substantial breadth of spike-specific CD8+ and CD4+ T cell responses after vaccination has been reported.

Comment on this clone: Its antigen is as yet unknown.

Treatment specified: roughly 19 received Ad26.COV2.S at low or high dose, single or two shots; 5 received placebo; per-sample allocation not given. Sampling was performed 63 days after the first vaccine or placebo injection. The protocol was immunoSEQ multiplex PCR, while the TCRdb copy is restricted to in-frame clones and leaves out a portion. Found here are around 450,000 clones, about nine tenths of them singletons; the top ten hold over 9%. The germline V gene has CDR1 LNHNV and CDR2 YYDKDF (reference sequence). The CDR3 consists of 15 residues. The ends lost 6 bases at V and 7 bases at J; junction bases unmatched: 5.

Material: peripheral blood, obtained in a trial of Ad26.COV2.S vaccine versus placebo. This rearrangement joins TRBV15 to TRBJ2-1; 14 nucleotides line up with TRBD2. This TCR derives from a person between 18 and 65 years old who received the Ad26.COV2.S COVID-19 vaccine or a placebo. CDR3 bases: TGTGCCACCAGACTGGGACTAGCGGGAGTAAATGAGCAGTTCTTC. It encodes CATRLGLAGVNEQFF.